The entry that follows covers one T cell receptor (beta chain) sequence. Sequencing used immunoSEQ multiplex PCR; TCRdb keeps in-frame clones, though not all of them. The sample holds about 60,000 clones, about nine tenths seen once. The sample originates from a study of control samples from healthy donors and cancer patients. This CDR3 spans 12 amino acids. Germline V lookup: CDR1 GTSNPN, CDR2 SVGIG (reference sequence). V was shortened by 2 bases and J by 4 bases, with 8 bases between the two germline ends. V usage is TRBV30 and J usage is TRBJ1-1; D is unresolved. The sample was PBMCs. The TCR was taken from a woman aged 50 to 60 with colorectal cancer. Written as DNA, the CDR3 is TGTGCCTGGAGTTTAAGACTCACTGAAGCTTTCTTT. Protein: CAWSLRLTEAFF.